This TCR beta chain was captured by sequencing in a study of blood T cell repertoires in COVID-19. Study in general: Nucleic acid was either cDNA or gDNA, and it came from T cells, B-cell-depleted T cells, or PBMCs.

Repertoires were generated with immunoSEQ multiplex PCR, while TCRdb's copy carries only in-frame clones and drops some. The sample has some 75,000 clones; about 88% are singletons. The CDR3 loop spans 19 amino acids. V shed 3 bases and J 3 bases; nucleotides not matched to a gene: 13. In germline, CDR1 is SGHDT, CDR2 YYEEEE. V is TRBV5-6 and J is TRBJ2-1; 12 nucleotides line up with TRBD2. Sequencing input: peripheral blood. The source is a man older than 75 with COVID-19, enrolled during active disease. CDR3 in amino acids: CASSSAVTSGGGVYNEQFF. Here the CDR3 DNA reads TGTGCCAGCAGCTCGGCCGTGACTAGCGGGGGAGGGGTCTACAATGAGCAGTTCTTC.